This TCR beta chain was documented in a study of regulatory T cells in long-lasting Graves disease. Study summary: Persistent cases were those of Graves' disease that involved over 5 years of antithyroid drugs with positive TSH receptor antibodies.

Time point in this sample: persistent/refractory GD, antithyroid drugs over 5 years with positive TRAb. PBMC RNA served as the TCR library source. CDR3 length: 13 residues. CDR1 is MNHEY, CDR2 SMNVEV, per germline (reference sequence). The V end was cut by 6 bases, the J end by 3 bases, with 9 bases between. This clonotype was found many times. Sequencing libraries for TCR beta were prepared with iRepertoire HTBI primers and Arm-PCR of CDR3 regions. TCRdb itself ran the multiplex PCR reads through MiXCR, one entry per CDR3 protein. The sample lists 400,000 to 500,000 distinct CDR3 sequences; under 25% were seen once.

The sample here was peripheral blood mononuclear cells (PBMCs), taken when the disease was refractory, from a patient treated with antithyroid drugs. This receptor was obtained from a female donor with Graves disease. This chain links TRBV27 with TRBJ1-5; the D gene is possibly TRBD1 (6 bases). This chain's CDR3 is CASSRQVNQPQHF. DNA for the CDR3: TGTGCCAGCAGCAGACAGGTCAATCAGCCCCAGCATTTT.